This T cell receptor beta chain was retrieved from a study of neoadjuvant anti-PD-1 for oral cavity cancer. Study overall: Patients mostly received three to four biweekly nivolumab doses at 3 mg/kg before surgery. Study-level results: With three patients per group, TCR findings need larger cohorts.

The CDR3 sequence is 13 residues long. V was shortened by 5 bases and J by 2 bases, with 8 bases between the two germline ends. The germline V gene has CDR1 MNHEY and CDR2 SVGAGI. As to this clone: Its antigen is as yet unknown.

TCRdb keeps only in-frame clones here, not all; method: immunoSEQ multiplex PCR. Of about 7,000 clones in the sample, roughly 50% were seen once. These newly diagnosed stage II-IVA oral cavity squamous cell carcinoma patients had no prior systemic or radiation treatment. The chain links TRBV6-5 to TRBJ2-3; D is perhaps TRBD1 (6 bases). Here the sequenced sample was tumor tissue, taken before nivolumab (anti-PD-1) treatment. This clonotype was sampled from a person aged 35-79 years with oral cavity squamous cell carcinoma. In nucleotides, the CDR3 is TGTGCCAGCAGTGACAGGTTCACAGATACGCAGTATTTT. Translation gives CASSDRFTDTQYF.